A selection of T cell receptor beta chains follows, all from one sample in a study of T-cell reconstitution after alpha-beta-depleted transplantation in children. MiXCR was run by TCRdb on the PCR reads, yielding one entry per CDR3 protein. The sample holds 140,000 or so distinct CDR3 sequences, about 9% seen once. The sample consisted of PBMCs, mostly from graft donor cells, taken 180 days after TCRalphabeta/CD19-depleted stem cell transplant. The receptors were sampled from a female patient under 10 years old who had a stem cell transplant for congenital amegakaryocytic thrombocytopenia, so the T cells may come from the graft donor. CDR3s leave out the opening cysteine and the closing phenylalanine or tryptophan. A D gene is named only where the DNA matches it firmly.

v_gene: TRBV14
d_gene: .
j_gene: TRBJ2-3
CDR3aa: ASSQEGTDTQY

v_gene: TRBV20-1
d_gene: TRBD2
j_gene: TRBJ2-7
CDR3aa: SAWSGTSTYEQY

v_gene: TRBV24-1
d_gene: TRBD1
j_gene: TRBJ1-2
CDR3aa: ATSEGDRPSYGYT

v_gene: TRBV7-9
d_gene: .
j_gene: TRBJ1-1
CDR3aa: ASSLDGPEAF

v_gene: TRBV28
d_gene: .
j_gene: TRBJ1-3
CDR3aa: ASSVSFGGPNTIY

v_gene: TRBV15
d_gene: .
j_gene: TRBJ2-2
CDR3aa: ATSRTGLSPGELF

v_gene: TRBV5-1
d_gene: .
j_gene: TRBJ1-2
CDR3aa: ASNNSPNGDGYT

v_gene: TRBV4-3
d_gene: .
j_gene: TRBJ1-1
CDR3aa: ASSQPDTEAF

v_gene: TRBV28
d_gene: .
j_gene: TRBJ1-2
CDR3aa: ASSSAGQAGYT

v_gene: TRBV20-1
d_gene: .
j_gene: TRBJ2-4
CDR3aa: SARDDGRLLQY

v_gene: TRBV28
d_gene: TRBD1
j_gene: TRBJ1-6
CDR3aa: ASSPGTGRNSPLH

v_gene: TRBV20-1
d_gene: TRBD1
j_gene: TRBJ1-2
CDR3aa: SATKQGAMGYT

v_gene: TRBV29-1
d_gene: TRBD1
j_gene: TRBJ1-5
CDR3aa: SVGDSLNQPQH

v_gene: TRBV20-1
d_gene: .
j_gene: TRBJ2-7
CDR3aa: SATTPSSYEQY

v_gene: TRBV28
d_gene: .
j_gene: TRBJ2-1
CDR3aa: ASSKQTASSYNEQF

v_gene: TRBV7-2
d_gene: .
j_gene: TRBJ2-3
CDR3aa: ASSLVGGRADTQY

v_gene: TRBV10-3
d_gene: .
j_gene: TRBJ1-1
CDR3aa: AIAGTSGTEAF

v_gene: TRBV19
d_gene: .
j_gene: TRBJ2-7
CDR3aa: AVGGLYEQY

v_gene: TRBV12-3/TRBV12-4
d_gene: TRBD2
j_gene: TRBJ2-5
CDR3aa: ASSATSGRVGETQY

v_gene: TRBV10-3
d_gene: TRBD2
j_gene: TRBJ2-7
CDR3aa: AISSPGAGTSGMGRCEQY

v_gene: TRBV6-2/TRBV6-3
d_gene: .
j_gene: TRBJ2-7
CDR3aa: ASSSRPHRDSYEQY

v_gene: TRBV7-9
d_gene: TRBD1
j_gene: TRBJ2-7
CDR3aa: AIGAGTVSYEQY

v_gene: TRBV7-9
d_gene: .
j_gene: TRBJ2-1
CDR3aa: ASTTQGETVVF

v_gene: TRBV20-1
d_gene: .
j_gene: TRBJ2-7
CDR3aa: SAPVEGASYEQY

v_gene: TRBV28
d_gene: .
j_gene: TRBJ2-2
CDR3aa: ASQRGGGWYTGELF

v_gene: TRBV4-1
d_gene: TRBD2
j_gene: TRBJ2-3
CDR3aa: ASSRLSGGGATQY

v_gene: TRBV20-1
d_gene: .
j_gene: TRBJ2-3
CDR3aa: SASESGATGDTQY

v_gene: TRBV12-3/TRBV12-4
d_gene: .
j_gene: TRBJ2-3
CDR3aa: ASSLSISTDTQY

v_gene: TRBV4-2
d_gene: TRBD1
j_gene: TRBJ2-4
CDR3aa: ASSPDPQGLAKNIQY

v_gene: TRBV6-2/TRBV6-3
d_gene: .
j_gene: TRBJ2-7
CDR3aa: ASSYRVGWEQY

v_gene: TRBV30
d_gene: .
j_gene: TRBJ2-4
CDR3aa: AWSPLHQREQGIQY

v_gene: TRBV11-2
d_gene: .
j_gene: TRBJ2-6
CDR3aa: ASSLQPTLTVTSGANVLT

v_gene: TRBV10-3
d_gene: .
j_gene: TRBJ1-2
CDR3aa: AISESQWYGYT

v_gene: TRBV20-1
d_gene: TRBD2
j_gene: TRBJ2-7
CDR3aa: SARTGLAGGATYEQY

v_gene: TRBV7-9
d_gene: .
j_gene: TRBJ2-5
CDR3aa: ASSPRGHQETQY

v_gene: TRBV9
d_gene: .
j_gene: TRBJ2-1
CDR3aa: ASSGGPYNEQF

v_gene: TRBV10-3
d_gene: .
j_gene: TRBJ2-1
CDR3aa: AISDVSSDHDYNEQF

v_gene: TRBV5-1
d_gene: TRBD2
j_gene: TRBJ2-1
CDR3aa: ASSLGLAGVGEQF

v_gene: TRBV6-1
d_gene: TRBD1
j_gene: TRBJ2-3
CDR3aa: ASRQGFGTDTQY

v_gene: TRBV3-1
d_gene: .
j_gene: TRBJ2-1
CDR3aa: ASSQENHYNEQF

v_gene: TRBV12-3/TRBV12-4
d_gene: .
j_gene: TRBJ1-6
CDR3aa: ASSLPYESPLH

v_gene: TRBV11-2
d_gene: .
j_gene: TRBJ2-1
CDR3aa: ASSSNRVSLNEQF

v_gene: TRBV27
d_gene: .
j_gene: TRBJ1-1
CDR3aa: ASSRGTSRTF